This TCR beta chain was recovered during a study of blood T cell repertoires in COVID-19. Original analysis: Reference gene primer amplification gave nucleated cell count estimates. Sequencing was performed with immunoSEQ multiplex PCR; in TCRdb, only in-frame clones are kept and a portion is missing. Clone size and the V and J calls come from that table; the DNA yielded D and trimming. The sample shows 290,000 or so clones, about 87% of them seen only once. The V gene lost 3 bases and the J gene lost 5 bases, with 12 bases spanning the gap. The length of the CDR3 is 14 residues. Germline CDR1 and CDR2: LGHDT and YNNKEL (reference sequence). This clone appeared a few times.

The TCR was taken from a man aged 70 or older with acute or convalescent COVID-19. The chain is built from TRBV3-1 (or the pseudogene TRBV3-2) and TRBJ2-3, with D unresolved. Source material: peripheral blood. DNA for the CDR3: TGTGCCAGCAGCCACGTACGAGAACTAGATACGCAGTATTTT. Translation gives CASSHVRELDTQYF.